The source of this TCR beta chain is a study of Ad26.COV2.S vaccination and SARS-CoV-2 variants. The CDR3 runs to 16 residues. In germline, CDR1 is LGHNA, CDR2 YNFKEQ. Trimming cost V 3 bases and J 1 base, with 15 bases left between them. Using immunoSEQ multiplex PCR, the repertoire was profiled, and TCRdb retains in-frame clones only, with some absent. This table holds 440,000 or so clones, 90% found once. Noted treatment: about 20 received Ad26.COV2.S at low or high dose, single or two shots; about 5 received placebo; per-sample allocation not given. Sampling happened 63 days after the first vaccine or placebo injection.

The chain couples TRBV4-2 to TRBJ2-5, with D unresolved. The sequencing here drew on peripheral blood, taken in a trial of Ad26.COV2.S vaccine versus placebo. The receptor comes from a person aged 18-60 years who received the Ad26.COV2.S COVID-19 vaccine or a placebo. In nucleotides, the CDR3 is TGTGCCAGCAGCCAGGCCCCCCGGTCGCCCCAAGAGACCCAGTACTTC. It specifies CASSQAPRSPQETQYF.